The present T cell receptor (beta chain) was sequenced within a study of Tregs in tolerant kidney transplant recipients. The repertoire was sequenced with immunoSEQ multiplex PCR; TCRdb's copy has only in-frame clones and lacks some. The sample lists over 60,000 clones, around 98% occurring once. Turning to this clone: Its antigen is not identified.

The CDR3 loop spans 16 amino acids. Trimming took 1 base from V and 2 from J, leaving 13 bases between them. Per germline, CDR1 LGHNA and CDR2 YNFKEQ. Points from the study as a whole: The small number of patients limits these findings pending further validation. Tolerant patients' donor-specific Tregs expanded beyond overall Tregs, suggesting antigen-driven growth. Expanding Tregs on activated donor B cells appeared to best identify donor-specific TCRbeta clones. Biological reproducibility was not directly addressed, but technical replication error appeared minimal.

This sample comprised CD4+ T cells from blood, obtained before the transplant. The J gene is TRBJ2-3, the V gene TRBV4-2; TRBD1 is a possible D gene (5 bases). The receptor's source is a human donor who received a combined kidney and bone marrow transplant. CDR3 in DNA: TGTGCCAGCAGCCAAGTGTACAGGTCCTCCACAGATACGCAGTATTTT. Residues: CASSQVYRSSTDTQYF.